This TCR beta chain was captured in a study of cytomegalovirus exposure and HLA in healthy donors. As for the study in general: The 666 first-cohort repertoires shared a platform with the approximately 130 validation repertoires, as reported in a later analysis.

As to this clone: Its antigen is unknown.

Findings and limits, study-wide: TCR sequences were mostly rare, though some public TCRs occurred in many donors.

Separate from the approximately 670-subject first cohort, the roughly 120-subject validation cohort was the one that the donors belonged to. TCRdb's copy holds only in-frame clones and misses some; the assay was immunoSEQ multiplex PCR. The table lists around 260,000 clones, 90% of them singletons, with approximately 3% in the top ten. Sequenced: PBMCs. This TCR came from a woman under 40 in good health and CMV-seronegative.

In DNA form, the CDR3 reads TGTGCCAGCAGTCGTGCTAGCGGGAGGGGGAATGAGCAGTTCTTC. Encoded protein: CASSRASGRGNEQFF. The V call is TRBV28, the J call TRBJ2-1, with TRBD2 matching over 12 bases. V gave up 5 bases and J gave up 7 bases; unmatched junction bases: 6. This CDR3 has 15 amino acids. Germline CDR1 MDHEN, CDR2 SYDVKM.